This TCR beta chain was captured in a study of low-dose radiotherapy and immunotherapy resistance in tumors. Across the whole study: A dose of 0.5 Gy per fraction was delivered to Cohort 1 every 2 weeks, for a total of 6.5 Gy. Each two-week cycle included intravenous cyclophosphamide 200 mg/m2, given one day before radiation and immunotherapy.

In its sample, this clonotype was seen many times. Both TCRalpha and TCRbeta chains were reverse transcribed with V-gene-specific primers. Both a constant-region primer and a V-primer adapter served to amplify TCRs across 20 PCR cycles. Each CDR3 protein is one row after TCRdb ran MiXCR on the reads. In the table there are about 39,000 distinct CDR3 sequences, about 20% of which are singletons. Time point given: after trial treatment. Documented treatment: LDRT plus nivolumab, ipilimumab, low-dose cyclophosphamide and aspirin (RACIN trial). Treatment of the donors consisted of nivolumab and ipilimumab (plus aspirin, low-dose cyclophosphamide and low-dose radiotherapy). All eligible patients presented with advanced solid tumors that contained no tumor-infiltrating lymphocytes. The specimen comprised PBMCs, sampled after low-dose radiotherapy plus immunotherapy. This TCR was sampled from a female donor with ovarian cancer.

In DNA, the CDR3 is TGTGCCAGCAGTGCAGGGGGGCGTAGCACAGATACGCAGTATTTT. This encodes CASSAGGRSTDTQYF. The genes are TRBV6-2 or TRBV6-3 and TRBJ2-3; weak D call: TRBD1 (7 bases). The CDR3 has 15 amino acids. Germline CDR1 reads MNHEY; CDR2 reads SVGEGT. Between the trimmed V and J ends, which lost 5 bases and 0 bases, there was a span of 12 bases.